This passage covers 20 T cell receptor beta chains from one sample sequenced in a study of CD8 T cells in Susac syndrome. After extraction with the RNeasy kit, about 0.45 to 1 ug of the RNA was reverse transcribed using random hexamers. In TCRdb, the immunoSEQ multiplex PCR reads were re-called with MiXCR into one record per CDR3 protein. This sample has 150,000 to 200,000 distinct CDR3 sequences, with approximately 93% found just once. Sample: CD4+ T cells from PBMCs. Every receptor here comes from a human donor in good health.

The chain carries TRBV5-4 and TRBJ1-2; the match to TRBD1 covers 9 bases. Germline CDR1 SGHNT, CDR2 YYREEE (reference sequence). V dropped 6 bases and J dropped 0; count of bases not matched to a gene: 6. There are 15 residues in the CDR3. As DNA, the CDR3 is TGTGCCAGCACCTCCGGGACAGGGACTAACTATGGCTACACCTTC. Amino acid sequence: CASTSGTGTNYGYTF.

V gene TRBV3-1 combines with J gene TRBJ2-7; 14 bases are a match to TRBD2. The CDR3 covers 16 residues. CDR1 is LGHDT, CDR2 YNNKEL, per germline (reference sequence). With 1 base clipped from V and 2 bases from J, the junction kept 1 base outside the gene matches. CDR3: CASSQGTSGGTYEQYF. DNA of the CDR3: TGTGCCAGCAGCCAAGGGACTAGCGGGGGGACCTACGAGCAGTACTTC.

The genes are TRBV29-1 and TRBJ2-1, with 9 bases lining up with TRBD1. Trimming cost V 6 bases and J 2 bases; bases outside gene matches: 8. The CDR3 has 15 amino acids. Germline V gives CDR1 SQVTM, CDR2 ANQGSEA. In nucleotides, the CDR3 is TGCAGCGTGACAGGGACAGGGAGTACCTACAATGAGCAGTTCTTC. Protein product: CSVTGTGSTYNEQFF.

This clonotype was detected only a few times. The rearrangement joins TRBV3-1 to TRBJ2-5; D not certain. The length of the CDR3 is 15 residues. Trimming took off 0 bases at V and 0 bases at J, with 8 bases between the two ends. Germline lookup yields CDR1 LGHDT and CDR2 YNNKEL (reference sequence). The chain's CDR3 is CASSQDLNYQETQYF. The CDR3 DNA reads TGTGCCAGCAGCCAAGATCTAAACTACCAAGAGACCCAGTACTTC.

The chain recombines TRBV7-9 with TRBJ2-3; 8 bases are shared with TRBD1. Per germline, CDR1 SEHNR and CDR2 FQNEAQ (reference sequence). V shed 1 base, J shed 2 bases, and the junction held 2 bases outside the gene matches. The CDR3 has 15 amino acids. As DNA, the CDR3 is TGTGCCAGCAGCTTAGGGACAGGGACCACAGATACGCAGTATTTT. Translation gives CASSLGTGTTDTQYF.

This rearrangement joins TRBV6-2 or TRBV6-3 to TRBJ2-2; D is perhaps TRBD1 (5 bases). The germline V and J ends were trimmed by 6 bases and 4 bases, with 9 bases remaining between them. The CDR3 consists of 13 residues. Germline CDR1 MNHEY, CDR2 SVGEGT. The CDR3 sequence is CASRPDSTGELFF. The CDR3 DNA reads TGTGCCAGCAGACCCGACAGCACCGGGGAGCTGTTTTTT.

V usage is TRBV6-1 and J usage is TRBJ1-1, with D maybe TRBD1 (5 bases). This CDR3 spans 17 amino acids. The V gene's germline CDR1 is MNHNS and CDR2 SASEGT. The V and J ends lost 8 bases and 0 bases respectively, with 22 bases between them. The CDR3 spells CASALGPHPPMNTEAFF. The CDR3 DNA sequence: TGTGCCAGCGCGTTGGGGCCGCATCCTCCTATGAACACTGAAGCTTTCTTT.

This rearrangement joins TRBV7-9 to TRBJ1-1; 7 positions match TRBD1. V lost 1 base, J lost 3 bases, and 2 bases stayed unmatched. Germline V CDR1 and CDR2: SEHNR, FQNEAQ (reference sequence). The CDR3 is 14 residues long. The CDR3 DNA follows: TGTGCCAGCAGCTTAGGTGGACAGGACACTGAAGCTTTCTTT. It translates to CASSLGGQDTEAFF.

This chain uses TRBV29-1 with TRBJ2-3, with D perhaps given as TRBD1 or TRBD2 (5 bases each). The CDR3 is 13 residues long. V was pared by 7 bases and J by 4 bases, with 15 bases between. Germline values: CDR1 SQVTM, CDR2 ANQGSEA. The CDR3 sequence is CSAGRPRADTQYF. The DNA of the CDR3 is TGCAGCGCGGGACGCCCTCGGGCAGATACGCAGTATTTT.

The chain uses TRBV20-1 and TRBJ1-1; D gene ambiguous. Germline assignment: CDR1 DFQATT and CDR2 SNEGSKA (reference sequence). CDR3 length equals 15 residues. Trimming shortened V by 0 bases and J by 6 bases, and 17 bases separated the two germline ends. CDR3 coding DNA: TGCAGTGCTAGAGATTCAAGGACCGGCAGGCCTGAAGCTTTCTTT. This sequence encodes CSARDSRTGRPEAFF.

The gene calls are TRBV29-1 and TRBJ2-2; D is possibly TRBD2 (6 bases). The germline gives CDR1 SQVTM, CDR2 ANQGSEA. The length of the CDR3 is 14 residues. Trimming took off 4 bases at V and 0 bases at J, with 9 bases between the two ends. Written as DNA, the CDR3 is TGCAGCGTTGGGAGGGGAACGAACACCGGGGAGCTGTTTTTT. This gives the protein CSVGRGTNTGELFF.

This chain uses TRBV15 with TRBJ1-2; 7 bases line up with TRBD1. The CDR3 has 14 amino acids. Germline V lookup: CDR1 LNHNV, CDR2 YYDKDF (reference sequence). J was trimmed by 4 bases and V by 0 bases; bases with no gene match: 2. The CDR3 reads CATSRERDSYGYTF. In DNA, the CDR3 is TGTGCCACCAGCAGAGAACGGGACAGCTATGGCTACACCTTC. The variable domain in full, completed from reference TRBV15 and TRBJ1-2, reads DAMVIQNPRYQVTQFGKPVTLSCSQTLNHNVMYWYQQKSSQAPKLLFHYYDKDFNNEADTPDNFQSRRPNTSFCFLDIRSPGLGDTAMYLCATSRERDSYGYTFGSGTRLTVV.

The chain uses TRBV12-3 or TRBV12-4 and TRBJ1-2, with D hard to call. Between the trimmed V and J ends, which lost 3 bases and 6 bases, there was a span of 11 bases. This CDR3 is 13 amino acids long. DNA for the CDR3: TGTGCCAGCAGTTTCTGGACGGAACATGGCTACACCTTC. Amino acids: CASSFWTEHGYTF.

The J gene is TRBJ1-1, the V gene TRBV28, with D unclear. The germline gives CDR1 MDHEN, CDR2 SYDVKM. The CDR3 covers 12 residues. V was trimmed by 3 bases and J by 11 bases, leaving 13 bases between them. The CDR3 DNA reads as TGTGCCAGCAGTTTGTTGGGAGCCTCTGCTTTCTTT. It encodes CASSLLGASAFF.

The chain carries TRBV20-1 and TRBJ1-6; D gene uncertain. The V gene's germline CDR1 is DFQATT and CDR2 SNEGSKA (reference sequence). Trimming removed 6 bases at V and 6 bases at J, with 15 bases between. This CDR3 spans 14 amino acids. Here the CDR3 DNA reads TGCAGTGCCTGGACGGGGTCCCTTAATTCACCCCTCCACTTT. It translates to CSAWTGSLNSPLHF.

V and J are TRBV3-1 and TRBJ2-4, with TRBD1 identical over 8 bases. V lost 2 bases and J lost 0; bases outside the gene matches: 6. The germline V gene encodes CDR1 LGHDT and CDR2 YNNKEL (reference sequence). The CDR3 sequence is 17 residues long. CDR3 loop: CASSQLTGGLAKNIQYF. The CDR3 DNA is TGTGCCAGCAGCCAACTAACAGGGGGACTAGCCAAAAACATTCAGTACTTC.

The J gene is TRBJ2-7, the V gene TRBV27; possible D gene TRBD1, 6 bases. The CDR3 is made up of 15 amino acids. Germline loops: CDR1 MNHEY, CDR2 SMNVEV (reference sequence). V was clipped by 3 bases and J by 2 bases, with 14 bases between them. The DNA for the CDR3 is TGTGCCAGCAGTTTCCCGACAGGAGAACCCTACGAGCAGTACTTC. This translates into CASSFPTGEPYEQYF.

This clonotype was counted once. This chain links TRBV29-1 with TRBJ2-4, with TRBD1 matching 7 bases. V gave up 2 bases and J gave up 0 bases; unmatched junction bases: 19. This CDR3 region has 20 residues. Germline loops: CDR1 SQVTM, CDR2 ANQGSEA. This CDR3 is CSVESRATGNKRLAKNIQYF. The CDR3 DNA sequence: TGCAGCGTTGAATCTAGGGCGACAGGGAACAAAAGGCTAGCCAAAAACATTCAGTACTTC. The whole variable domain, filled in from reference TRBV29-1 and TRBJ2-4, reads SAVISQKPSRDICQRGTSLTIQCQVDSQVTMMFWYRQQPGQSLTLIATANQGSEATYESGFVIDKFPISRPNLTFSTLTVSNMSPEDSSIYLCSVESRATGNKRLAKNIQYFGAGTRLSVL.

The CDR3 here is CASSLRPNTIYF. CDR3 DNA: TGTGCCAGCAGCTTGAGGCCAAACACCATATATTTT. This chain links TRBV5-8 with TRBJ1-3; D uncertain. Deletions cut 1 base from V and 6 bases from J, with 5 bases between. Germline assignment: CDR1 SGHTS and CDR2 YDEGEE. This CDR3 is 12 amino acids long.

The rearrangement joins TRBV12-3 or TRBV12-4 to TRBJ1-1; 7 bases agree with TRBD1. The ends lost 2 bases at V and 7 bases at J; junction bases unmatched: 4. This CDR3 has 13 residues. CDR3 in DNA: TGTGCCAGCAGTTTAAAGGGGGCGAGTGAAGCTTTCTTT. Its protein is CASSLKGASEAFF.